One TCR beta chain is described in this entry. Germline V gene sequence: CDR1 MNHEY, CDR2 SVGEGT. The ends were cut back, 2 bases at V and 3 bases at J, with 14 bases in the middle. The CDR3 extends over 16 amino acids. The data derive from a study of molecular identifiers for immune sequencing clone quantification. As for the study in general: Replicate runs used RNA from roughly 20,000 or 100,000 naive CD8 cells, which was split five ways into aliquots, and four of those aliquots were then sequenced.

TCRdb independently ran MiXCR on the PCR reads; one entry per CDR3 protein. The sample has under 100,000 distinct CDR3 sequences, 20% to 25% seen once; the top ten hold 0.6% to 0.9%. This chain joins TRBV6-2 or TRBV6-3 and TRBJ2-1, with a possible D match to TRBD1 (5 bases). The source is a human donor in good health. Some libraries in this study had Jurkat cell RNA spiked in. The sample taken for sequencing was naive CD8+ T cells from blood, with Jurkat cell RNA spiked in. Subset defined: FACS-sorted CD8+CD4-CCR7+CD45RA+ naive T cells. For the CDR3, the DNA is TGTGCCAGCAGTTACGGCCCAGGGCAGAACTACAATGAGCAGTTCTTC. Its protein is CASSYGPGQNYNEQFF.